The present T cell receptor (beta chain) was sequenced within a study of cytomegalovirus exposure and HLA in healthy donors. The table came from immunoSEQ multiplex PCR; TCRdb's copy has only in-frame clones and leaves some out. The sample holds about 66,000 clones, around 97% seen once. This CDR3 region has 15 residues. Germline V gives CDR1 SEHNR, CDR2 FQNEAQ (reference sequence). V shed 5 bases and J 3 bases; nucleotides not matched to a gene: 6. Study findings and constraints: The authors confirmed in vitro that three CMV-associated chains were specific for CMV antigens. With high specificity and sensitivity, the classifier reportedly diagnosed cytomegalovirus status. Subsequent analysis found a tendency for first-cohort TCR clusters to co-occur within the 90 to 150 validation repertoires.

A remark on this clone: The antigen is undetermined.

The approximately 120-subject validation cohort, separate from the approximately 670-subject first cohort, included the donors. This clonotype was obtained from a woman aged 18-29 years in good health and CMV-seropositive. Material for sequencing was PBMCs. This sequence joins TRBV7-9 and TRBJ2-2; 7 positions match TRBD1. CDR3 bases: TGTGCCAGCAGCATGGCGACAGGGTACACCGGGGAGCTGTTTTTT. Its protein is CASSMATGYTGELFF. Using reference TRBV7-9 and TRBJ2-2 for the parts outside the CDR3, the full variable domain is DTGVSQNPRHKITKRGQNVTFRCDPISEHNRLYWYRQTLGQGPEFLTYFQNEAQLEKSRLLSDRFSAERPKGSFSTLEIQRTEQGDSAMYLCASSMATGYTGELFFGEGSRLTVL.